The rows below give T cell receptor beta chains drawn from one sample of a study of cytomegalovirus exposure and HLA in healthy donors. This table comes from immunoSEQ multiplex PCR, and its TCRdb copy is limited to in-frame clones, with some not included. In the table there are 150,000 to 180,000 clones, 80% to 90% of which are singletons. The source material was PBMCs. These receptor sequences come from a man aged 18 to 30 in good health and CMV-seropositive. The CDR3 runs from the conserved cysteine through the conserved F or W. Each record gives: D gene, clone size, V gene, J gene, CDR3 DNA, CDR3 protein. D genes are given only for firm matches. Clone size appears in some rows only: once, few, many, or a class for an expanded clone.

D gene: TRBD1; clone size: NA; V gene: TRBV29-1; J gene: TRBJ1-5; CDR3 DNA: TGCAGCGTGGAACAGGGGCGGAATCAGCCCCAGCATTTT; CDR3 protein: CSVEQGRNQPQHF
D gene: NA; clone size: NA; V gene: TRBV19; J gene: TRBJ1-5; CDR3 DNA: TGTGCCAGTAGTATAATGACAGGTCGGTATAGCAATCAGCCCCAGCATTTT; CDR3 protein: CASSIMTGRYSNQPQHF
D gene: NA; clone size: NA; V gene: TRBV6-5; J gene: TRBJ2-7; CDR3 DNA: TGTGCCAGCAATACGCAGGGTGAGTCCTACGAGCAGTACTTC; CDR3 protein: CASNTQGESYEQYF
D gene: TRBD1; clone size: NA; V gene: TRBV14; J gene: TRBJ2-3; CDR3 DNA: TGTGCCAGCAGCCAGTCGGGGACAGGGGTCACAGATACGCAGTATTTT; CDR3 protein: CASSQSGTGVTDTQYF
D gene: NA; clone size: NA; V gene: TRBV6-1; J gene: TRBJ2-5; CDR3 DNA: TGTGCCAGCAGCCGAGAGACCCAGTACTTC; CDR3 protein: CASSRETQYF
D gene: TRBD2; clone size: NA; V gene: TRBV5-4; J gene: TRBJ2-3; CDR3 DNA: TGTGCCAGCAGCCCGAGGGGTAGCGGGGTGGATACGCAGTATTTT; CDR3 protein: CASSPRGSGVDTQYF
D gene: TRBD1; clone size: few; V gene: TRBV5-4; J gene: TRBJ1-2; CDR3 DNA: TGTGCCAGCACCCAGGGGGCGCGGAGCTATGGCTACACCTTC; CDR3 protein: CASTQGARSYGYTF
D gene: TRBD1; clone size: NA; V gene: TRBV30; J gene: TRBJ1-1; CDR3 DNA: TGTGCCTGGAGGCCGGGACAGGGAATCACTGAAGCTTTCTTT; CDR3 protein: CAWRPGQGITEAFF
D gene: TRBD1; clone size: NA; V gene: TRBV4-3; J gene: TRBJ1-6; CDR3 DNA: TGCGCCAGCAGCCAAAAGGACAGGGGGGGTTCACCCCTCCACTTT; CDR3 protein: CASSQKDRGGSPLHF
D gene: NA; clone size: NA; V gene: TRBV19; J gene: TRBJ1-1; CDR3 DNA: TGTGCCAGTAGGACTAACGGACTCAGGAACACTGAAGCTTTCTTT; CDR3 protein: CASRTNGLRNTEAFF
D gene: NA; clone size: NA; V gene: TRBV11-2; J gene: TRBJ2-1; CDR3 DNA: TGTGCCAGCAGCTTAGATTTTAGGGCGGACAGACGGAATGAGCAGTTCTTC; CDR3 protein: CASSLDFRADRRNEQFF
D gene: NA; clone size: NA; V gene: TRBV19; J gene: TRBJ2-7; CDR3 DNA: TGTGCCAGTAGTATAACACTAGGGAGTTCCCGCGAGCAGTACTTC; CDR3 protein: CASSITLGSSREQYF
D gene: NA; clone size: NA; V gene: TRBV4-3; J gene: TRBJ2-7; CDR3 DNA: TGCGCCAGCAGCCAAGGGAAGCGGGCGGCTTACGAGCAGTACTTC; CDR3 protein: CASSQGKRAAYEQYF
D gene: TRBD1; clone size: NA; V gene: TRBV6-5; J gene: TRBJ2-7; CDR3 DNA: TGTGCCAGCAGTTACATTCCGGTCAGGGGGAGCGAGCAGTACTTC; CDR3 protein: CASSYIPVRGSEQYF
D gene: TRBD1; clone size: NA; V gene: TRBV9; J gene: TRBJ1-2; CDR3 DNA: TGTGCCAGCAGCGTAGTCGGACAGGGGGACGGCTACACCTTC; CDR3 protein: CASSVVGQGDGYTF
D gene: TRBD2; clone size: NA; V gene: TRBV6-4; J gene: TRBJ2-1; CDR3 DNA: TGTGCCAGCAGTGAGACTAGCGGTTACAATGAGCAGTTCTTC; CDR3 protein: CASSETSGYNEQFF
D gene: TRBD1; clone size: few; V gene: TRBV5-4; J gene: TRBJ2-6; CDR3 DNA: TGTGCCAGCAGCCACTTCTCAGGGGGCGGTGGGGCCAACGTCCTGACTTTC; CDR3 protein: CASSHFSGGGGANVLTF
D gene: NA; clone size: NA; V gene: TRBV6-6; J gene: TRBJ1-4; CDR3 DNA: TGTGCCAGCAAGCCGGGAACTAATGAAAAACTGTTTTTT; CDR3 protein: CASKPGTNEKLFF
D gene: NA; clone size: NA; V gene: TRBV16; J gene: TRBJ1-1; CDR3 DNA: TGTGCCAGCAGCCAACCCGGACAGAGCGTGCGGGCTGAAGCTTTCTTT; CDR3 protein: CASSQPGQSVRAEAFF
D gene: TRBD1; clone size: few; V gene: TRBV18; J gene: TRBJ1-1; CDR3 DNA: TGTGCCAGCTCACCATCGGGACAGGACACTGAAGCTTTCTTT; CDR3 protein: CASSPSGQDTEAFF
D gene: TRBD2; clone size: NA; V gene: TRBV4-3; J gene: TRBJ2-1; CDR3 DNA: TGCGCCAGCAGCCACCTTGGGACTAGCGGGAGTAATGAGCAGTTCTTC; CDR3 protein: CASSHLGTSGSNEQFF
D gene: TRBD1; clone size: NA; V gene: TRBV27; J gene: TRBJ1-5; CDR3 DNA: TGTGCCAGCAGTCCGGCGGACAGGGCTGACTTGCCCCAGCATTTT; CDR3 protein: CASSPADRADLPQHF
D gene: TRBD1; clone size: NA; V gene: TRBV18; J gene: TRBJ1-1; CDR3 DNA: TGTGCCAGCTCACCTGACAGGGGGCGAGGGACTGAAGCTTTCTTT; CDR3 protein: CASSPDRGRGTEAFF
D gene: NA; clone size: NA; V gene: TRBV6-5; J gene: TRBJ1-5; CDR3 DNA: TGTGCCAGCAGTTCTTCCGGCAATCAGCCCCAGCATTTT; CDR3 protein: CASSSSGNQPQHF
D gene: TRBD1; clone size: NA; V gene: TRBV12-5; J gene: TRBJ2-1; CDR3 DNA: TGTGCTAGTGGTTTGTTTTCGGGACAGGGGTGGAATGAGCAGTTCTTC; CDR3 protein: CASGLFSGQGWNEQFF
D gene: NA; clone size: NA; V gene: TRBV27; J gene: TRBJ2-2; CDR3 DNA: TGTGCCAGCAGTTTACAGGGAGTAGGCGATCGCGGGGCCGGGGAGCTGTTTTTT; CDR3 protein: CASSLQGVGDRGAGELFF
D gene: NA; clone size: once; V gene: TRBV15; J gene: TRBJ1-5; CDR3 DNA: TGTGCCACCAGCGAGTACAATCAGCCCCAGCATTTT; CDR3 protein: CATSEYNQPQHF
D gene: NA; clone size: NA; V gene: TRBV6-6; J gene: TRBJ2-3; CDR3 DNA: TGTGCCAGCAGTTATACTAAGGTTACAGATACGCAGTATTTT; CDR3 protein: CASSYTKVTDTQYF
D gene: NA; clone size: NA; V gene: TRBV6-6; J gene: TRBJ2-2; CDR3 DNA: TGTGCCAGCAGTTTAAGGGGGGGCTACACCGGGGAGCTGTTTTTT; CDR3 protein: CASSLRGGYTGELFF
D gene: TRBD1; clone size: NA; V gene: TRBV7-2; J gene: TRBJ1-2; CDR3 DNA: TGTGCCAGCAGCTTAGTGGGGACAGCCAATAACTATGGCTACACCTTC; CDR3 protein: CASSLVGTANNYGYTF
D gene: NA; clone size: NA; V gene: TRBV6-6; J gene: TRBJ2-6; CDR3 DNA: TGTGCCAGCAGCCAGAACAGGGCTGGGGCCAACGTCCTGACTTTC; CDR3 protein: CASSQNRAGANVLTF